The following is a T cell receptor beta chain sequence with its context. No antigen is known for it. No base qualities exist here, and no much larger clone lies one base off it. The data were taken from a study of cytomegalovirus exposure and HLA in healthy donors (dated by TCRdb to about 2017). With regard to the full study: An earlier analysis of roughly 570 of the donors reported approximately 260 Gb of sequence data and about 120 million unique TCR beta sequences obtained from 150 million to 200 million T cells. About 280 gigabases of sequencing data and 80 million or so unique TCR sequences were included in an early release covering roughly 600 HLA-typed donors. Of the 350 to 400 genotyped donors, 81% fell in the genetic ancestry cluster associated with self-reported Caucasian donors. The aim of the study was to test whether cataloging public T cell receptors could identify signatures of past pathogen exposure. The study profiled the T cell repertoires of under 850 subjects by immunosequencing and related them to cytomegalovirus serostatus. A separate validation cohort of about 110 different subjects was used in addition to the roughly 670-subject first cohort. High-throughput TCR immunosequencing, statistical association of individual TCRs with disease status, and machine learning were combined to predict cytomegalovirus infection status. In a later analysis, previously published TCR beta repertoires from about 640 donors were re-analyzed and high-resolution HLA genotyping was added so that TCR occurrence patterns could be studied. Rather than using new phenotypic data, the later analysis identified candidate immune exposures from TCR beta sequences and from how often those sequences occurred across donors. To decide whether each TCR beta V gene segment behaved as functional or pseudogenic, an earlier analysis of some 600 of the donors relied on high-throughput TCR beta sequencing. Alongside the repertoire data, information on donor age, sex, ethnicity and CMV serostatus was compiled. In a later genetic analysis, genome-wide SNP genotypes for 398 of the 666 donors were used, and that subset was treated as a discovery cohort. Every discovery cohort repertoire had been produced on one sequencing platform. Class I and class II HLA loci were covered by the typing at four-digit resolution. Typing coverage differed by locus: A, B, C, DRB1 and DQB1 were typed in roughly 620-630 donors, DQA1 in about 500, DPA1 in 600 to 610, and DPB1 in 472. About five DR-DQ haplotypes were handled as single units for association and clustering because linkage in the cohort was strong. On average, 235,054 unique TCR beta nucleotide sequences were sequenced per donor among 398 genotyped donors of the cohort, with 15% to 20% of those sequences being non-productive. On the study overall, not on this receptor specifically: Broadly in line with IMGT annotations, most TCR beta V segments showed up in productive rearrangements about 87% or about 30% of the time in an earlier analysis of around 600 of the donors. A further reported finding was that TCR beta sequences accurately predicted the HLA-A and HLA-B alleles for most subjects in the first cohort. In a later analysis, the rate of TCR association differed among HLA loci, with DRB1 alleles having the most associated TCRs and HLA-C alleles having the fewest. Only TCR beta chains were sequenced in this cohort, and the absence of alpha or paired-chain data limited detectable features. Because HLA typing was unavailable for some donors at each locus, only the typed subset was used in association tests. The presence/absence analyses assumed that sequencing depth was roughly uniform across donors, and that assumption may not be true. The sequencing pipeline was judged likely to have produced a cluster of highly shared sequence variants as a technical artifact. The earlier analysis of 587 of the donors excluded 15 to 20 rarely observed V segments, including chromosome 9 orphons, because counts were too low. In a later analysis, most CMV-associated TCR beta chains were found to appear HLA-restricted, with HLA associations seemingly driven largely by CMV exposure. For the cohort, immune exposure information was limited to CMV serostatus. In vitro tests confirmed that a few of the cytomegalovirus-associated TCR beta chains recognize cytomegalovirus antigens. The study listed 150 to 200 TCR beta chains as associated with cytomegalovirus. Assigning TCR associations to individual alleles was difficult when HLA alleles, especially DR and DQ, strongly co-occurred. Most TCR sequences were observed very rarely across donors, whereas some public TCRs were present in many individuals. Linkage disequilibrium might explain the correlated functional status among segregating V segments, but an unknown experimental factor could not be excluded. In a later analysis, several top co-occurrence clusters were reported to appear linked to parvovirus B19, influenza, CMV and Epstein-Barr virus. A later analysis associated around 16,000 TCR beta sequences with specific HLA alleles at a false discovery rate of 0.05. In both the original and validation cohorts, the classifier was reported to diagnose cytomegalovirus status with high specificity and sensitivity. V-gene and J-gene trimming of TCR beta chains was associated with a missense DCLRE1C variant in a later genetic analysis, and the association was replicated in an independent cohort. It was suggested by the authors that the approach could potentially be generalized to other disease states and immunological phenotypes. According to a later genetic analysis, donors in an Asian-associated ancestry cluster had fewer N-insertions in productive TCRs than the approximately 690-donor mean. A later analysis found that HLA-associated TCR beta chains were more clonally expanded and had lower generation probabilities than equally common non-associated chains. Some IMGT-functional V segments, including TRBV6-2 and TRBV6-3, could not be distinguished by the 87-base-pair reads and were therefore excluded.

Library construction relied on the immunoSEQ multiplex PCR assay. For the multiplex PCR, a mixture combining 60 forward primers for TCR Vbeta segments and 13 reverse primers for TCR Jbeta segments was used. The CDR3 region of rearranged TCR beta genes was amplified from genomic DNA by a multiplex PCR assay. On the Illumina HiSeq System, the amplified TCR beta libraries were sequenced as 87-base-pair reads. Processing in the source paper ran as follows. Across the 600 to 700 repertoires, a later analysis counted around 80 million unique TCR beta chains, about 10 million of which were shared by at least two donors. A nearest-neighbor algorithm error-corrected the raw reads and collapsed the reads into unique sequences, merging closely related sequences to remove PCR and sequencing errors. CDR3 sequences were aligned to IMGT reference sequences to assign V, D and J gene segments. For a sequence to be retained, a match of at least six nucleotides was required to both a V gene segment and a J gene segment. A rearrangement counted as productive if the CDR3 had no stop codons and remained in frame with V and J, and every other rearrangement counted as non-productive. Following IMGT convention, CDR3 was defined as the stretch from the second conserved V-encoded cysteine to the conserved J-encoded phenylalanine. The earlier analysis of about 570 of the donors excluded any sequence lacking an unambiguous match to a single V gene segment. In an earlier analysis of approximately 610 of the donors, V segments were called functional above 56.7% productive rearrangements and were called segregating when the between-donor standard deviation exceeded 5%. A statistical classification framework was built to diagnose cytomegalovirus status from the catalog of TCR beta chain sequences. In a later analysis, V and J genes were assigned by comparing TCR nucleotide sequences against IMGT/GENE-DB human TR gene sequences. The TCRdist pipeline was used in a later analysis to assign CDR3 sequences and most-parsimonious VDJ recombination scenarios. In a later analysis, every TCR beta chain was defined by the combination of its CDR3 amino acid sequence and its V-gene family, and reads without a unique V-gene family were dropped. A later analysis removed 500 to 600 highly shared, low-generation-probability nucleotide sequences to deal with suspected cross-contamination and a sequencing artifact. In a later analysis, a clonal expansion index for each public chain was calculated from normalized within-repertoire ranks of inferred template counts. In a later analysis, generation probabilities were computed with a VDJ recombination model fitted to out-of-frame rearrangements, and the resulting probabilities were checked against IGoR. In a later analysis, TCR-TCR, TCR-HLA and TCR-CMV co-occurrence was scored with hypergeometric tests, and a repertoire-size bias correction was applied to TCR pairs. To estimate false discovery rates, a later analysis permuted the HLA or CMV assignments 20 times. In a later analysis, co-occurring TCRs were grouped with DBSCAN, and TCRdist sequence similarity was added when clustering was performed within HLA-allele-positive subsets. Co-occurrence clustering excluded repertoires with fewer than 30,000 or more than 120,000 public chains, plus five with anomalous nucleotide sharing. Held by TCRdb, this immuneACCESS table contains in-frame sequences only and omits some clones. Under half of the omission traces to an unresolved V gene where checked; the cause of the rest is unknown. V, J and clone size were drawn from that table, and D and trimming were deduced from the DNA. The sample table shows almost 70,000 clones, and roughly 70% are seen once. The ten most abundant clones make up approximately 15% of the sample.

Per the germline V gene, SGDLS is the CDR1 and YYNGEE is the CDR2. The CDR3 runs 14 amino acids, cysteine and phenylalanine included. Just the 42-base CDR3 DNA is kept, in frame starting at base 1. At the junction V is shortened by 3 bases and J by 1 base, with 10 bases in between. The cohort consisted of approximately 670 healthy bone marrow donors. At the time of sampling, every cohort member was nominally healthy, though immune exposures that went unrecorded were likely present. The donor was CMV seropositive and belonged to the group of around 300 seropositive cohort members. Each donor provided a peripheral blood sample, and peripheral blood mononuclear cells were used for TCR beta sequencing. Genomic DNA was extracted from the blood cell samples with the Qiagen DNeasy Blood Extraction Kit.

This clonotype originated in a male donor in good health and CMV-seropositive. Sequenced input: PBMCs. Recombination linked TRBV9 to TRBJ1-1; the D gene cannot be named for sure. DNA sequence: TGTGCCAGCAGCGCCCAACGGGGGAACACTGAAGCTTTCTTT. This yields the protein CASSAQRGNTEAFF.